This T cell receptor beta chain was recovered during a study of CD8 T cells in ankylosing spondylitis (TCRdb year 2017). Background on the whole study: To find TCR variants linked to disease, the study profiled T cell receptor beta repertoires in ankylosing spondylitis patients and healthy donors. Peripheral blood was sampled, and synovial fluid was additionally collected from ankylosing spondylitis patients. The whole study cohort included 85 to 120 healthy donors and 25 ankylosing spondylitis patients.

Sequencing was carried out with an Illumina HiSeq 2500. Quantitative 5'-RACE with molecular barcodes was used to prepare TCR beta libraries. On the authors' methods: To identify disease-linked TCR variants, a new computational method was used, one built on a probabilistic model of VDJ rearrangement. TCRdb redid the processing of the public reads, applying fastp at Q25 and MiXCR, and retained in-frame beta chains. Each CDR3 protein gets just one entry, which takes the most common genes and DNA from the rows behind it. The V and J calls and clone size come from TCRdb's table, not from the authors' own analysis. Within this sample are about 840,000 distinct CDR3 sequences, with about 12% of them counted one time only. The ten largest make up 0.51% of the sample. V trim: 1 base; J trim: 1 base; unmatched bases: 5. There are 16 amino acids in the CDR3, from cysteine to phenylalanine inclusive. Only the CDR3 region is kept as DNA, spanning 48 bases read in frame from base 1. As encoded in the germline V gene, CDR1 is SGHVS while CDR2 is FNYEAQ.

Here is what the overall study found, with its caveats: The disease-linked clones showed a CD8+ phenotype and occurred at relatively low frequencies in peripheral blood. Blood from ankylosing spondylitis patients appeared to be characterized by a TCR beta motif composed of about eight highly homologous amino acid variants. Some motif variants had previously been reported in the synovial fluid and blood of reactive arthritis patients, which suggests shared mechanisms of disease initiation. The disease-linked clones were reported as significantly enriched in matched synovial fluid samples from ankylosing spondylitis patients.

As regards this clonotype: The target of this receptor is not known. No quality values exist for individual bases; no much larger clone is one base distant.

The V gene is TRBV7-6 and the J gene is TRBJ2-5, with 8 bases aligning to TRBD1. This sequence originates from a male donor with ankylosing spondylitis. Sequenced input: blood, either unsorted or a sorted T cell fraction (not recorded which). CDR3 region: CASSLGQGLLQETQYF. The nucleotide sequence reads as follows: TGTGCCAGCAGCTTAGGACAGGGGCTACTCCAAGAGACCCAGTACTTC.